This T cell receptor (beta chain) comes out of a study of blood T cell repertoires in COVID-19. Study summary: T cells, B-cell-depleted T cells, or PBMCs supplied cDNA or gDNA.

As handled by the study authors: The authors estimated nucleated cell counts from reference gene primer amplification. Profiled with immunoSEQ multiplex PCR; TCRdb holds only in-frame clones, not every one. The V and J calls and the clone size are those of that table, but D and trimming were determined from the DNA. The data show 150,000 to 200,000 clones, 75% to 85% seen once. Across under 25 US areas, participants ranged in age from 18 to 89 years. The study counted Cohort 3 donors as recovered given two negative PCRs, clearance, or symptom resolution. A few counts support this clone. Germline V gives CDR1 SGHVS, CDR2 FQNEAQ. V dropped 5 bases and J dropped 3; count of bases not matched to a gene: 7. This CDR3 spans 15 amino acids.

The specimen was PBMCs or T cells enriched from blood (not recorded which). The V gene is TRBV7-8, the J gene TRBJ1-5; 7 bases are shared with TRBD1. This TCR came from a woman aged 55-70 years who had recovered from COVID-19. CDR3: CASSAGTAFNQPQHF. CDR3 DNA: TGTGCCAGCAGCGCCGGGACAGCCTTCAATCAGCCCCAGCATTTT.